This passage covers 6 T cell receptor beta chains from one sample sequenced in a study of neoadjuvant anti-PD-1 for oral cavity cancer. As to time point: after neoadjuvant nivolumab, at surgical resection. Sequencing used immunoSEQ multiplex PCR; TCRdb keeps in-frame clones, though not all of them. The table includes roughly 15,000 clones, around 70% detected once. The source material was PBMCs, sampled after nivolumab (anti-PD-1) treatment. Source of these receptors: a person aged 35-79 years with oral cavity squamous cell carcinoma.

This clone was picked up one time. This CDR3 reads CASSHRGGSGNTIYF. The CDR3 coding sequence is TGTGCCAGCAGCCATCGCGGGGGCTCTGGAAACACCATATATTTT. The chain employs TRBV11-2 and TRBJ1-3, with D possibly being TRBD1 (5 bases). The CDR3 spans 15 residues. Germline CDR1 is SGHAT and CDR2 is FQNNGV. Trimming took off 5 bases at V and 0 bases at J, with 11 bases between the two ends.

This rearrangement joins TRBV6-5 to TRBJ2-7, with D perhaps matching TRBD2 (6 bases). This CDR3 contains 14 residues. Germline CDR1 MNHEY, CDR2 SVGAGI. The V end lost 0 bases, the J end lost 2 bases, and 8 bases lay between the germline ends. The CDR3 DNA sequence: TGTGCCAGCAGTTACTCGGCGGGGACCTACGAGCAGTACTTC. Protein sequence: CASSYSAGTYEQYF.

The chain combines TRBV4-1 with TRBJ1-2, with D tentatively TRBD1 (6 bases). V shed 2 bases and J shed 4 bases, with 17 bases lying between them. Germline V lookup: CDR1 MGHRA, CDR2 YSYEKL. The CDR3 is 16 residues long. The CDR3 coding sequence is TGCGCCAGCAGCCAACACAGGGAAGGACGTCCCTATGGCTACACCTTC. This codes for CASSQHREGRPYGYTF.

The genes are TRBV28 and TRBJ2-1, with D hard to call. V was shortened by 1 base and J by 0 bases, with 10 bases between the two germline ends. From germline, CDR1 is MDHEN and CDR2 SYDVKM. The CDR3 sequence is 16 residues long. As DNA, the CDR3 is TGTGCCAGCAGTTTATTTGGGATGAGCTCCTACAATGAGCAGTTCTTC. As protein: CASSLFGMSSYNEQFF.

J is TRBJ2-5 and V is TRBV6-1; no clear D. The CDR3 length is 12 residues. The V gene lost 4 bases and the J gene lost 4 bases, with 7 bases spanning the gap. The germline V gene encodes CDR1 MNHNS and CDR2 SASEGT. The CDR3 protein is CASSVRGETQYF. CDR3 DNA: TGTGCCAGCAGTGTACGCGGAGAGACCCAGTACTTC.

The rearrangement joins TRBV29-1 to TRBJ2-7; 7 bases match TRBD1. The CDR3 extends over 13 amino acids. After removal of 3 bases from V and 7 bases from J, the junction contained 9 bases not matched to a gene. CDR1 SQVTM and CDR2 ANQGSEA come from the germline V gene. The CDR3 region is CSVEPTGVGEQYF. The CDR3 DNA sequence: TGCAGCGTTGAGCCTACAGGGGTGGGAGAGCAGTACTTC.